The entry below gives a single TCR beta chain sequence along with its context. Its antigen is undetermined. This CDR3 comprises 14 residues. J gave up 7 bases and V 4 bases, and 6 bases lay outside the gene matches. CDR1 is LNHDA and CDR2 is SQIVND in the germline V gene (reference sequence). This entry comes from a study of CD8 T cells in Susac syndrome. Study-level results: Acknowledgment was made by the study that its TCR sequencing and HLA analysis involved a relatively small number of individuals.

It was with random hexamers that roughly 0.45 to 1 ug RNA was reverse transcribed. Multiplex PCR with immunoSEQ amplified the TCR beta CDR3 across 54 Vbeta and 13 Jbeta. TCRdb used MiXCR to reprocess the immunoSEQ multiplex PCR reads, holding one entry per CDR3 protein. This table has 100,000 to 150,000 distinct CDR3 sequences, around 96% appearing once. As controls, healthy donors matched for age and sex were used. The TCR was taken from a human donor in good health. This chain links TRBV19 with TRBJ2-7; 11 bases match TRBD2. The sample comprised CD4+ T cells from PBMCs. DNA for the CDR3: TGTGCCAGTAGTACCCTAGCGGGAGGTGGGGAGCAGTACTTC. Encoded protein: CASSTLAGGGEQYF.